The next 9 T cell receptor beta chains were all read from a single sample in a study of shared clonotypes between healthy human individuals. Libraries were prepared by immunoSEQ multiplex PCR; TCRdb keeps only in-frame clonotypes and omits some of them. The sample records hundreds of thousands of clones, about 95% being singletons. Naivety among CD8 cells was defined by CD45RO negativity and positive CCR7 selection, thereby excluding terminally differentiated effector memory CD45RA+ cells. Source material: naive CD8+ T cells sorted from blood. These receptor sequences come from a woman in her 30s in good health.

The gene calls are TRBV19 and TRBJ2-1; D not certain. CDR3 length: 12 residues. The V gene's germline CDR1 is LNHDA and CDR2 SQIVND (reference sequence). Between the trimmed V and J ends, which lost 7 bases and 3 bases, there was a span of 7 bases. The CDR3 coding sequence is TGTGCCAGTAACAAGGGCTACAATGAGCAGTTCTTC. Its protein is CASNKGYNEQFF.

This chain links TRBV13 with TRBJ2-5; maybe TRBD1 (6 bases). CDR1 and CDR2 (germline): PRHDT, FYEKMQ (reference sequence). The CDR3 covers 13 residues. V lost 6 bases and J 2 bases, leaving 10 bases between the germline ends. CDR3 in DNA: TGTGCCAGCAGAGGGACATCGCAAGAGACCCAGTACTTC. Translated: CASRGTSQETQYF. The full variable domain, rest sourced from reference TRBV13 and TRBJ2-5, is AAGVIQSPRHLIKEKRETATLKCYPIPRHDTVYWYQQGPGQDPQFLISFYEKMQSDKGSIPDRFSAQQFSDYHSELNMSSLELGDSALYFCASRGTSQETQYFGPGTRLLVL.

CDR3: CASSSRTGGLEKLFF. As DNA, the CDR3 is TGTGCCAGCAGCTCACGGACAGGGGGACTTGAAAAACTGTTTTTT. This chain connects TRBV13 to TRBJ1-4; the match to TRBD1 covers 10 bases. V gave up 4 bases and J gave up 7 bases; unmatched junction bases: 6. CDR3 length equals 15 residues. Germline V gives CDR1 PRHDT, CDR2 FYEKMQ (reference sequence).

The rearrangement uses TRBV7-8 and TRBJ1-5; perhaps TRBD1 as D (6 bases). Germline V gives CDR1 SGHVS, CDR2 FQNEAQ. The CDR3 runs to 14 residues. Trimming shortened V by 3 bases and J by 5 bases, and 11 bases separated the two germline ends. The CDR3 DNA sequence: TGTGCCAGCAGCTTCTTGCAGGGGCATCAGCCCCAGCATTTT. This translates into CASSFLQGHQPQHF.

The J gene is TRBJ2-6, the V gene TRBV29-1; either TRBD1 or TRBD2 may fit D (5 bases each). In germline, CDR1 is SQVTM, CDR2 ANQGSEA. This CDR3 has 13 amino acids. The V end was cut by 7 bases, the J end by 4 bases, with 11 bases between. CDR3 in amino acids: CSAYGDGANVLTF. The CDR3 coding sequence is TGCAGCGCCTACGGGGACGGGGCCAACGTCCTGACTTTC.

The V gene is TRBV10-3, the J gene TRBJ2-7; TRBD1 is a possible D gene (6 bases). The CDR3 contains 14 residues. Germline V gene data show CDR1 as ENHRY and CDR2 as SYGVKD. Trimming removed 7 bases at V and 0 bases at J, with 13 bases between. For the CDR3, the DNA is TGTGCCATCACTTCAGGGACATCCTCCTACGAGCAGTACTTC. This encodes CAITSGTSSYEQYF.

The chain recombines TRBV11-2 with TRBJ1-2, with TRBD1 as a possible D gene (5 bases). The V gene's germline CDR1 is SGHAT and CDR2 FQNNGV. CDR3 length: 13 amino acids. Trimming left V 8 bases short and J 3 bases short, with 13 bases between. CDR3 DNA sequence: TGTGCCAGCGCCTTCGGGGGGTACTATGGCTACACCTTC. As protein: CASAFGGYYGYTF.

This chain joins TRBV19 and TRBJ1-5, with TRBD1 as a possible D gene (6 bases). Germline V CDR1 and CDR2: LNHDA, SQIVND (reference sequence). The CDR3 is 15 amino acids. Trimming took 3 bases from V and 5 from J, leaving 14 bases between them. The CDR3 loop is CASSIETGPHQPQHF. In DNA, the CDR3 is TGTGCCAGTAGTATCGAAACAGGGCCCCATCAGCCCCAGCATTTT.

This clone was recorded only once. V and J are TRBV2 and TRBJ2-1, with 9 bases fitting TRBD2. Germline CDR1 reads SNHLY; CDR2 reads FYNNEI. The CDR3 has 13 amino acids. Trimming at V came to 9 bases and at J to 5 bases, leaving 5 bases not matched to a gene. The CDR3: CASHGLAHNEQFF. Written as DNA, the CDR3 is TGTGCCAGTCACGGACTAGCGCACAATGAGCAGTTCTTC. Filled out from reference TRBV2 and TRBJ2-1, the complete variable domain reads EPEVTQTPSHQVTQMGQEVILRCVPISNHLYFYWYRQILGQKVEFLVSFYNNEISEKSEIFDDQFSVERPDGSNFTLKIRSTKLEDSAMYFCASHGLAHNEQFFGPGTRLTVL.